The 4 T cell receptor beta chains presented below share a single source sample, sequenced in a study of blood T cells in healthy people across ages. The authors ran a second PCR of about 7 to 12 cycles using a sample-barcoded 5' primer and a J-beta primer mix. TCRdb recomputed calls from the 5' RACE reads with MiXCR, one row per CDR3 protein. Found here are some 1.5 million distinct CDR3 sequences, roughly 27% of them singletons; the top ten hold roughly 8.2%. The sequencing input was blood. The source is a woman aged 25 to 39 in good health.

The chain links TRBV6-5 to TRBJ2-4; D gene uncertain. V lost 5 bases, J lost 7 bases, and 12 bases lay in between. CDR1 and CDR2 (germline): MNHEY, SVGAGI. The CDR3 extends over 13 amino acids. The CDR3 DNA follows: TGTGCCAGCAGTCGTCCGGGTGCTAACATTCAGTACTTC. Encoded protein: CASSRPGANIQYF.

The chain has TRBV25-1 and TRBJ2-5, with D perhaps matching TRBD1 (5 bases). Germline V gene sequence: CDR1 MGHDK, CDR2 SYGVNS. This CDR3 region has 14 residues. Trimming removed 0 bases at V and 4 bases at J, with 9 bases between. CDR3 in DNA: TGTGCCAGCAGTGAATACGGGCAGGGAGAGACCCAGTACTTC. Encoded protein: CASSEYGQGETQYF.

This clonotype showed up just a few times. CDR3 residues: CASGTGSGYTF. In nucleotides, the CDR3 is TGCGCCAGCGGGACAGGATCTGGCTACACCTTC. The V and J genes are TRBV10-2 and TRBJ1-2; 8 nucleotides match TRBD1. V shed 8 bases and J 7 bases; nucleotides not matched to a gene: 3. Germline CDR1 reads WSHSY; CDR2 reads SAAADI. This CDR3 spans 11 amino acids.

The V call is TRBV5-1, the J call TRBJ2-7; D not resolved. Germline CDR1 and CDR2: SGHRS and YFSETQ. The CDR3 length is 16 residues. Trimming took 0 bases from V and 4 from J, leaving 17 bases between them. CDR3 amino acids: CASSLGGLGRSYEQYF. DNA for the CDR3: TGCGCCAGCAGCTTGGGGGGTTTAGGAAGAAGTTACGAGCAGTACTTC.